This T cell receptor beta chain appears in the sequencing data of a study of T cells in Graves' hyperthyroidism and ophthalmopathy. CDR1 is MNHNS, CDR2 SASEGT, per germline. There are 14 residues in the CDR3. Trimming took 3 bases from V and 6 from J; bases not matched to a gene: 7. The table lists this clonotype with a few counts. Drawn at first hyperthyroidism diagnosis, the blood sample preceded any ophthalmopathy symptoms. RNA transcripts served as the template for amplifying TCR beta CDR3 regions. With the HTBI primer set, the TCR CDR3 went through a first round of RT-PCR. MiXCR was run by TCRdb on the multiplex PCR reads, yielding one entry per CDR3 protein. The table includes about 770,000 distinct CDR3 sequences, 18% detected once.

Sequenced material: blood. This TCR came from a woman aged 45-65 years with Graves' hyperthyroidism that later progressed to Graves' ophthalmopathy. The chain links TRBV6-1 to TRBJ1-1, with TRBD1 matching 7 bases. For the CDR3, the DNA is TGTGCCAGCAGTGAGATGGGACAGAGGGCTGAAGCTTTCTTT. It is translated as CASSEMGQRAEAFF.